This entry is about one TCR beta chain. The data originate from a study of OX40 agonist ivuxolimab in advanced cancers. Sequenced by immunoSEQ multiplex PCR; TCRdb stores in-frame clones only, minus some. The table shows roughly 51,000 clones, with 88% occurring only once. CDR1 and CDR2 (germline): SQVTM, ANQGSEA. Trimming removed 5 bases at V and 3 bases at J, with 10 bases between. This CDR3 contains 12 residues. The input for sequencing was CD4+ or CD8+ T cells sorted from blood, taken in a trial of the OX40 agonist ivuxolimab. The rearrangement links TRBV29-1 to TRBJ1-2; D might be TRBD1 (6 bases). This receptor was taken from an adult with an advanced solid tumor such as melanoma, head and neck, liver or kidney cancer. CDR3 sequence (DNA): TGCAGCGTTCGTGGACAGTACTATGGCTACACCTTC. It translates to CSVRGQYYGYTF.